This record covers a single TCR beta chain. What it binds is unknown. V lost 8 bases, J lost 5 bases, and 25 bases lay in between. The CDR3 sequence is 17 residues long. Germline V gene sequence: CDR1 LNHDA, CDR2 SQIVND (reference sequence). The data were produced by immunoSEQ multiplex PCR, yet TCRdb's version contains in-frame clones alone and is incomplete. The sample has 25,000 to 30,000 clones; about 90% are singletons. This entry comes from a study of T cells in localized non-small cell lung cancer. Findings of the study overall: Uninvolved adjacent lung, not tumor, had the highest T cell clonality.

The sample here was peripheral blood, taken before any cancer treatment. The J gene is TRBJ2-1, the V gene TRBV19; D is perhaps TRBD1 or TRBD2 (6 bases each). The source is a woman between 18 and 55 years old with stage I lung adenocarcinoma. CDR3 sequence: CASFKGGYWTAHNEQFF. The CDR3 DNA reads TGTGCCAGTTTCAAAGGGGGGTATTGGACAGCCCACAATGAGCAGTTCTTC.